The 18 T cell receptor delta chains below come from one sample, sequenced in a study of γδ T cells in repeated Plasmodium falciparum infection. TCRdb reprocessed the multiplex PCR reads through CATT. The sample has 85,000 to 95,000 delta-chain clones; 1.4% are singletons. Flow sorting of PBMC yielded separate Vgamma9/Vdelta2+ and Vdelta2-negative gammadelta T cell populations for bulk repertoire analysis. Sequencing was performed on gamma-delta T cells from blood. These TCRs come from a pool of human donors (malaria-infected and uninfected, not separated).

Details on this clone: TCRdb's protein for this DNA is that of a much larger clone and differs from the translation at residue 14, likely a read error; the protein shown is the DNA translation. The V gene reported is TRDV1; the J gene is uncalled. CDR3 length equals 16 residues. The germline V gene has CDR1 TSWWSYY and CDR2 QGS. CDR3 amino acids: CALGGPTGLLADKPIF. Here the CDR3 DNA reads TGTGCTCTTGGGGGTCCGACTGGCCTTCTCGCCGATAAACCCATCTTT.

In this sample, this clone turned up many times. Given a far larger clone just one base away, this is likely a sequencing read error. The identical CDR3 is also encoded by other nucleotide sequences in the sample. CDR3 sequence (DNA): TGTGCCTGTGACGCCTTACTGGGGGGGGCCGATAAGCTCATCTTT. Translation gives CACDALLGGADKLIF. The rearrangement links TRDV2 to TRDJ1; 8 bases are shared with TRDD3. Germline V gene data show CDR1 as GEAIGNYY and CDR2 as EKD. The CDR3 sequence is 15 residues long.

This clone was detected a few times. This sequence is one base from a far larger clone and is likely a read error. Other DNA variants within this sample encode the same CDR3. The chain is built from TRDV2 and TRDJ3; 7 bases line up with TRDD3. TCRdb lists no J gene, so it was determined here by aligning the DNA to germline. The germline V gene encodes CDR1 GEAIGNYY and CDR2 EKD. Losses at the gene ends were 2 bases for V and 4 bases for J; bases not matched to a gene: 19. The CDR3 length is 21 residues. The DNA of the CDR3 is TGTGCCTGTGACATCGTCCCTTTGGGGATAGAAGCCTCTTGGGACACCCGACAGATGTTTTTC. Translation: CACDIVPLGIEASWDTRQMFF.

This clone was seen repeatedly, ten times or more. V is TRDV1 and J is TRDJ1, with 7 bases aligning to TRDD2. TCRdb gives no J gene; it was assigned here by matching the DNA to germline. The J segment lost 1 base and the V segment lost 0 bases, leaving 23 bases of the junction unmatched. Germline loops: CDR1 TSWWSYY, CDR2 QGS. CDR3 length equals 22 residues. CDR3 in amino acids: CALGELTVPTLLGIPCTDKLIF. The CDR3, as DNA: TGTGCTCTTGGGGAACTTACGGTTCCTACCCTGCTGGGTATCCCGTGCACCGATAAACTCATCTTT.

This chain connects TRDV1 to TRDJ1; 7 nucleotides line up with TRDD3. In the absence of a J gene in TCRdb, the DNA was matched to germline to assign it here. V gave up 2 bases and J gave up 0 bases; unmatched junction bases: 6. Germline CDR1 and CDR2: TSWWSYY and QGS. CDR3 size: 16 residues. The CDR3 sequence: CALGEKLGIDTDKLIF. In DNA, the CDR3 is TGTGCTCTTGGGGAAAAACTGGGGATAGACACCGATAAACTCATCTTT.

This clone has just a few counts. A far bigger clonotype differs at one base, so this is likely a read error. This specimen includes other DNA sequences encoding the same CDR3. The chain joins TRDV1 to TRDJ1; the D gene could be TRDD2 or TRDD3 (7 bases each). TCRdb is silent on the J gene; assignment here came from matching the DNA to germline. CDR3 length equals 26 residues. V lost 3 bases to trimming and J lost 1 base, with 45 bases between them. CDR1 TSWWSYY and CDR2 QGS come from the germline V gene. DNA of the CDR3: TGTGCTCTTGGGGAGTTCCTACTCGGGGGATTTTCCAAGAAGCCGCACCCTTTGGACCCCACCGATAAACTCATCTTT. Amino acid sequence: CALGEFLLGGFSKKPHPLDPTDKLIF.

This clone was seen more than once but under ten times. TCRdb pairs this DNA with a much larger clone's protein that differs at residue 4, likely a read error; the protein shown was translated from the DNA. The chain recombines TRDV3 with TRDJ1; TRDD3 is a possible D gene (5 bases). TCRdb gives no J gene; it was assigned here by matching the DNA to germline. Trimming removed 2 bases at V and 0 bases at J, with 19 bases between. The V gene's germline CDR1 is TVYSNPD and CDR2 GDNSRS (reference sequence). The CDR3 runs 16 residues. The CDR3 spells CAFCIMGPPYTDKLIF. The CDR3 nucleotides read TGTGCCTTTTGCATAATGGGGCCTCCGTACACCGATAAACTCATCTTT.

This clone has a count of ten or more. This is likely an artifact of a read error, given a far larger clone one base away. This CDR3 is also generated by other DNA sequences in the sample. CDR3 region: CALGGSFHGGYGADKLIF. The DNA of the CDR3 is TGTGCTCTTGGGGGTTCGTTCCACGGGGGATACGGGGCCGATAAACTCATCTTC. J is TRDJ1 and V is TRDV1; TRDD3 aligns across 10 bases. CDR3 length: 18 residues. Germline assignment: CDR1 TSWWSYY and CDR2 QGS.

This clone was seen a few times. This DNA's translation differs at residue 13 from TCRdb's protein, which comes from a much larger clone; a read error is likely, and the protein shown is translated from the DNA. The V gene is TRDV2, the J gene TRDJ2; 11 bases are shared with TRDD3. CDR1 GEAIGNYY and CDR2 EKD come from the germline V gene. CDR3 length: 16 residues. CDR3 sequence (DNA): TGTGCCTGTGACAGAGTACTGGGGGATATGACAGCACATCTCTTCTTT. This translates into CACDRVLGDMTAHLFF.

This clone was detected only a few times. A read error likely explains why the TCRdb protein, taken from a much larger clone, differs from this DNA's translation at residues 4 and 12; the protein shown is translated from the DNA. V is TRDV1 and J is TRDJ2; the D is unclear. No J gene was available from TCRdb, and it was assigned here by a germline match of the DNA. The germline V gene has CDR1 TSWWSYY and CDR2 QGS. CDR3 length equals 13 residues. The CDR3 DNA reads TGTGCTCTTTGGGAAGTAATTCACGATAAACTCTTCTTT. As protein: CALWEVIHDKLFF.

This clone appeared a few times. The chain couples TRDV1 to TRDJ1, with 8 positions matching TRDD3. The J gene is not listed in TCRdb, so it was assigned here from a DNA match to germline. CDR3 size: 22 residues. Unmatched junction bases numbered 23, after V lost 0 bases and J lost 2 bases. Germline values: CDR1 TSWWSYY, CDR2 QGS. The CDR3 here is CALGELNGGLSQGIRATDKLIF. Written as DNA, the CDR3 is TGTGCTCTTGGGGAACTCAATGGGGGTTTAAGTCAAGGGATACGTGCTACCGATAAACTCATCTTT.

This clone was counted only a few times. The chain links TRDV1 to TRDJ1, with D perhaps matching TRDD3 (5 bases). No J gene was available from TCRdb, and it was assigned here by a germline match of the DNA. CDR1 is TSWWSYY and CDR2 is QGS in the germline V gene. The CDR3 runs 15 residues. V dropped 1 base and J dropped 2 bases, with 11 bases sitting between them. The CDR3, as DNA: TGTGCTCTTGGGGAACCCCCCGGGGGGACCGATAAACTCATCTTT. It yields the protein CALGEPPGGTDKLIF.

The chain recombines TRDV1 with TRDJ1; TRDD3 aligns across 8 bases. Here the J gene came from matching the DNA to germline, since TCRdb omits it. The CDR3 length is 20 residues. The junction had 15 bases not matched to a gene; V was cut back by 0 bases and J by 0 bases. The germline CDR1 and CDR2 sequences are TSWWSYY and QGS. CDR3: CALGELCLPLLGGYTDKLIF. For the CDR3, the DNA is TGTGCTCTTGGGGAACTTTGCTTACCACTACTGGGGGGTTACACCGATAAACTCATCTTT.

This clone was detected only a few times. One base separates it from a far larger clone, so it is likely a read error. V gene TRDV1 combines with J gene TRDJ1, with no clear D. TCRdb is silent on the J gene; assignment here came from matching the DNA to germline. The germline V gene has CDR1 TSWWSYY and CDR2 QGS. This CDR3 has 15 amino acids. V shed 0 bases and J shed 2 bases, with 10 bases lying between them. The CDR3 region is CALGELAPGTDKLIF. In DNA, the CDR3 is TGTGCTCTTGGGGAACTGGCCCCGGGGACCGATAAACTCATCTTT.

Details on this clone: The protein recorded in TCRdb matches a much larger clone and deviates from this DNA's translation at residues 9 and 12, suggesting a read error; the protein here is obtained by translating the DNA. J is TRDJ2 and V is TRDV1; tentative D call: TRDD3 (6 bases). There are 21 residues in the CDR3. Trimming took off 7 bases at V and 1 base at J, with 31 bases between the two ends. CDR1 is TSWWSYY, CDR2 QGS, per germline. DNA of the CDR3: TGTGCTCTTGTGGGGGCCCTACTCATGCTGGGGAATACGCTTTTGACAGCACAACTCTTCTTT. This codes for CALVGALLMLGNTLLTAQLFF.

The genes are TRDV1 and TRDJ1; TRDD3 matches at 13 bases. The J gene, left out of TCRdb, was set here by checking the DNA against germline. CDR3 length equals 23 residues. V shed 1 base and J 2 bases; nucleotides not matched to a gene: 22. Germline lookup yields CDR1 TSWWSYY and CDR2 QGS. Written as DNA, the CDR3 is TGTGCTCTTGGGGAACGGCGCCTTCCTATTGTACTGGGGGATACGCCTACTACCGATAAACTCATCTTT. Its translation: CALGERRLPIVLGDTPTTDKLIF.

In this sample, this clone turned up many times. The chain employs TRDV2 and TRDJ2; D possibly corresponds to TRDD3 (6 bases). CDR3 size: 20 residues. Deletions cut 0 bases from V and 0 bases from J, with 22 bases between. The germline V gene encodes CDR1 GEAIGNYY and CDR2 EKD. CDR3 DNA: TGTGCCTGTGACACCGTGATCACAAGGGGGACCAGCACTTTGACAGCACAACTCTTCTTT. Protein product: CACDTVITRGTSTLTAQLFF.

This clone was seen a handful of times. The protein held in TCRdb is that of a much larger clone and does not match this DNA's translation at residue 18, likely because of a read error; the protein shown is translated from the DNA. The J gene went uncalled, whereas the V gene is TRDV1; the table's D gene call, TRDD3, was not cross checked with the DNA. The germline gives CDR1 TSWWSYY, CDR2 QGS. This CDR3 has 19 amino acids. The CDR3 coding sequence is TGTGCTCTTGGGGAACTCTCTTCCTACTGGGGGATACGGTGGGCTAAACTCACCTTT. This translates into CALGELSSYWGIRWAKLTF.